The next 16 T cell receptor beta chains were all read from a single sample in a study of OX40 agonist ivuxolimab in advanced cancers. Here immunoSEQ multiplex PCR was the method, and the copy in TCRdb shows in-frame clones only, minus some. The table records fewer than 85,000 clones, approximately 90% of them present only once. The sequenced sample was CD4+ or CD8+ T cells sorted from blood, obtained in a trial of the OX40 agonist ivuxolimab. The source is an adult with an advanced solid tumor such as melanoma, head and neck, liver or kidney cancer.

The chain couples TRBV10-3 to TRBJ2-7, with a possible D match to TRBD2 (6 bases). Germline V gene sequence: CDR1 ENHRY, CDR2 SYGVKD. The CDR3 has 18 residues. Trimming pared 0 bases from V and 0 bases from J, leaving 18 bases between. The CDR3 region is CAISESELGLPSSYEQYF. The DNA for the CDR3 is TGTGCCATCAGTGAGTCGGAGCTGGGACTTCCAAGCTCCTACGAGCAGTACTTC.

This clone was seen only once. The CDR3 nucleotides are TGTGCCAGCAGCTCCCTGTCCGGGACAGGGGTTCCCGGGGAGCTGTTTTTT. This translates into CASSSLSGTGVPGELFF. This chain connects TRBV7-3 to TRBJ2-2; 10 bases line up with TRBD1. This CDR3 is built from 17 residues. V was pared by 4 bases and J by 6 bases, with 11 bases of the junction left unmatched. Per germline, CDR1 SGHTA and CDR2 FQGTGA.

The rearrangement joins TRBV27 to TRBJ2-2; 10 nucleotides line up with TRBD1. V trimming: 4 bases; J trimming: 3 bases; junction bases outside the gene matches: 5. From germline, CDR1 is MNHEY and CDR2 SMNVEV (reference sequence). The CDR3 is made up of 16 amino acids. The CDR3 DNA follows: TGTGCCAGCAGTTCTGGACAGGGGGTATACACCGGGGAGCTGTTTTTT. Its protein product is CASSSGQGVYTGELFF.

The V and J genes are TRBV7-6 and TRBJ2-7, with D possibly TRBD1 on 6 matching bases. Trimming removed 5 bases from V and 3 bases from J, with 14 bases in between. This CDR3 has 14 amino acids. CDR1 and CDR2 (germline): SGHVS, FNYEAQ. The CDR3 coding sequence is TGTGCCAGCAGCCCCTCGGACAGAAACTACGAGCAGTACTTC. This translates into CASSPSDRNYEQYF.

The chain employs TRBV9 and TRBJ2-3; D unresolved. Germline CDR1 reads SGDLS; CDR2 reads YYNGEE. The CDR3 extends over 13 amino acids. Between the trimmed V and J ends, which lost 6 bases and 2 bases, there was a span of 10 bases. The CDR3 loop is CASNLDHTDTQYF. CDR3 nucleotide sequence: TGTGCCAGCAACCTCGACCACACAGATACGCAGTATTTT.

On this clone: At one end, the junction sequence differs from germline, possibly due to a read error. The CDR3 nucleotides are TGCGCCAGCAGTTTGGACAGGGCGAACACCGGGGAGCTGTTTTTT. This codes for CASSLDRANTGELFF. This chain connects TRBV5-1 to TRBJ2-2, with TRBD1 identical over 8 bases. Germline loops: CDR1 SGHRS, CDR2 YFSETQ. There are 15 residues in the CDR3.

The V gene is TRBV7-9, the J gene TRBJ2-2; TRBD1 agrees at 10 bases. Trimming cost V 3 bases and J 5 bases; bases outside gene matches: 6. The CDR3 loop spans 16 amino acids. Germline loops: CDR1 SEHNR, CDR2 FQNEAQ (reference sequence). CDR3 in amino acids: CASSFSGTGVTGELFF. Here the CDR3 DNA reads TGTGCCAGCAGCTTCTCCGGGACAGGGGTTACCGGGGAGCTGTTTTTT.

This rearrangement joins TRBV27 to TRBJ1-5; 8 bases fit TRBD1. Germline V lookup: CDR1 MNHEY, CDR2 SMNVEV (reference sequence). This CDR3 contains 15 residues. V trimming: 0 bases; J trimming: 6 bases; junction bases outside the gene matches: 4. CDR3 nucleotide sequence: TGTGCCAGCAGTTTATCGAGCAGGGGGCTTCAGCCCCAGCATTTT. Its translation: CASSLSSRGLQPQHF.

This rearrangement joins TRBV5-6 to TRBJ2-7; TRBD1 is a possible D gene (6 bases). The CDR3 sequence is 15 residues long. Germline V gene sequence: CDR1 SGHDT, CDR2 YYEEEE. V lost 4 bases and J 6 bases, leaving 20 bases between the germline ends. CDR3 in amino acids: CASSPTGQYPSEQYF. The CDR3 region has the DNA TGTGCCAGCAGCCCTACTGGACAGTACCCCAGCGAGCAGTACTTC. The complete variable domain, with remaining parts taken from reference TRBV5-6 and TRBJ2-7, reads DAGVTQSPTHLIKTRGQQVTLRCSPKSGHDTVSWYQQALGQGPQFIFQYYEEEERQRGNFPDRFSGHQFPNYSSELNVNALLLGDSALYLCASSPTGQYPSEQYFGPGTRLTVT.

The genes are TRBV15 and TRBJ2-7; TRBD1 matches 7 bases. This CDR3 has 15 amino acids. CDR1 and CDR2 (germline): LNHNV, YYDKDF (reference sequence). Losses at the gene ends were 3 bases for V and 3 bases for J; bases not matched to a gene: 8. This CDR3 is CATSSGTVRGYEQYF. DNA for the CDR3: TGTGCCACCAGCAGCGGGACAGTACGAGGCTACGAGCAGTACTTC.

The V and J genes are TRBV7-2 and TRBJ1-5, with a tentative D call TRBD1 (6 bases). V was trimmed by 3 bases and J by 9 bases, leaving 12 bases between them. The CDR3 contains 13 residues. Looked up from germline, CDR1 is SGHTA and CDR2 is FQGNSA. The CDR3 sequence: CASSFQGGGPQHF. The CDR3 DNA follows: TGTGCCAGCAGCTTCCAGGGAGGGGGGCCCCAGCATTTT.

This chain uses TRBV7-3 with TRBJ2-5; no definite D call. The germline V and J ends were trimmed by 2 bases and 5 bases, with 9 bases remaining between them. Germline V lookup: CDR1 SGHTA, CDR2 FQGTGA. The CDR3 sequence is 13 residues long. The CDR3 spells CASSLQIGETQYF. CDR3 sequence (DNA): TGTGCCAGCAGCTTACAAATAGGGGAGACCCAGTACTTC.

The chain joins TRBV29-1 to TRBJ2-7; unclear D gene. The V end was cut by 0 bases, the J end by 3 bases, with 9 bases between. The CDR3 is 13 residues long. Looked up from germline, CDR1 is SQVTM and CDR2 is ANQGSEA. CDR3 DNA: TGCAGCGTTGAAGATTTGAACAGCTACGAGCAGTACTTC. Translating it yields CSVEDLNSYEQYF.

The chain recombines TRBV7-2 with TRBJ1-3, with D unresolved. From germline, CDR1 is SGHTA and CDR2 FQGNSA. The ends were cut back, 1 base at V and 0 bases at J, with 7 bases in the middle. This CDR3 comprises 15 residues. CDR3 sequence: CASSLETASGNTIYF. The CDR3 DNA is TGTGCCAGCAGCTTAGAAACAGCCTCTGGAAACACCATATATTTT.

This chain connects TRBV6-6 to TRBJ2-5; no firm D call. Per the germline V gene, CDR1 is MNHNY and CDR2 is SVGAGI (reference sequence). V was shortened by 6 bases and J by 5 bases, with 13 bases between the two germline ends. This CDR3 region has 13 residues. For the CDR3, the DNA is TGTGCCAGCAGCAGCGTTGACGGGGAGACCCAGTACTTC. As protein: CASSSVDGETQYF.

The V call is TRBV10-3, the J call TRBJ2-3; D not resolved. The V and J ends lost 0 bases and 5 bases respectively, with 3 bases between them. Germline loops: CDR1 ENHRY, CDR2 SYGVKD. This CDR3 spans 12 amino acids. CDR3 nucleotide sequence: TGTGCCATCAGTGAGTCGGGAGATACGCAGTATTTT. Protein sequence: CAISESGDTQYF.